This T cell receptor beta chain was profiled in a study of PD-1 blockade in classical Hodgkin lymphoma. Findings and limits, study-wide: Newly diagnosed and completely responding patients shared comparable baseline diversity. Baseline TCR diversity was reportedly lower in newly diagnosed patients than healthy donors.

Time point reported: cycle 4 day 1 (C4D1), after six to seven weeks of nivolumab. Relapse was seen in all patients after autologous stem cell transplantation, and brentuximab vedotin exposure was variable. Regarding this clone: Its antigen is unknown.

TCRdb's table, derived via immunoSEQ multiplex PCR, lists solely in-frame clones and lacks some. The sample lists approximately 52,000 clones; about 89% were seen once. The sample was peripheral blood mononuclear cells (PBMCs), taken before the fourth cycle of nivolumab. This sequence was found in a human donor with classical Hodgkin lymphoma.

CDR3 loop: CASSLAPRASYGYTF. The CDR3 DNA follows: TGTGCCAGCAGCTTGGCCCCCAGGGCGAGCTATGGCTACACCTTC. The rearrangement uses TRBV5-6 and TRBJ1-2, with D possibly TRBD1 on 5 matching bases. Trimming cost V 0 bases and J 4 bases, with 13 bases left between them. The length of the CDR3 is 15 residues. CDR1 is SGHDT, CDR2 YYEEEE, per germline.